This T cell receptor beta chain was sequenced during a study of cytomegalovirus exposure and HLA in healthy donors. Overall study results and limits: Reports indicated that the classifier achieved high specificity and sensitivity in diagnosing cytomegalovirus status.

These donors, healthy bone marrow donors, were studied. Primers included in the PCR were 60 Vbeta and 13 Jbeta primers. TCRdb keeps only in-frame clones here, not all; method: immunoSEQ multiplex PCR. Altogether around 150,000 clones are present, about 66% being singletons, with the ten largest covering around 1.6%. CDR3 length equals 15 residues. CDR1 SEHNR and CDR2 FQNEAQ come from the germline V gene (reference sequence). Between the trimmed V and J ends, which lost 5 bases and 1 base, there was a span of 14 bases. Regarding this clone: What it binds is not known.

Sequenced material: PBMCs. The TCR comes from a human donor in good health. The chain combines TRBV7-9 with TRBJ1-2; the D gene is possibly TRBD1 (6 bases). The CDR3 nucleotides are TGTGCCAGCAGCGACAGGCGTTCGAATAACTATGGCTACACCTTC. Residues: CASSDRRSNNYGYTF.